The 32 T cell receptor beta chains below come from one sample, sequenced in a study of siplizumab effects on memory and regulatory T cells. Assay used: immunoSEQ multiplex PCR; TCRdb lists only in-frame clones, some missing. The table has some 53,000 clones, roughly 97% seen once. Sequenced: naive CD4+ T cells sorted from blood. These receptors all stem from a human donor in good health.

This clone was recorded once. The V call is TRBV21-1, the J call TRBJ1-3. TRBV21-1 is a pseudogene. The CDR3 covers 15 residues. In DNA form, the CDR3 reads TGTGCCAGCAGCAAAGCGACGGGTATAGGAAACACCATATATTTT. This gives the protein CASSKATGIGNTIYF.

The chain employs TRBV7-8 and TRBJ1-1, with TRBD1 as a possible D gene (5 bases). Per the germline V gene, CDR1 is SGHVS and CDR2 is FQNEAQ. V dropped 6 bases and J dropped 8 bases, with 10 bases sitting between them. This CDR3 comprises 11 residues. CDR3 sequence (DNA): TGTGCCAGCAGTCACGGGGGGGAAGCTTTCTTT. Encoded protein: CASSHGGEAFF.

The V call is TRBV18, the J call TRBJ1-2; 8 bases fit TRBD1. The germline V gene has CDR1 KGHSH and CDR2 LQKENI. V shed 0 bases and J 4 bases; nucleotides not matched to a gene: 10. CDR3 size: 17 residues. The CDR3 bases are TGTGCCAGCTCACCACCGATCAGCGACAGGGGTTCCTATGGCTACACCTTC. It translates to CASSPPISDRGSYGYTF.

The chain uses TRBV9 and TRBJ2-1, with 11 bases matching TRBD2. V gave up 0 bases and J gave up 4 bases; unmatched junction bases: 9. Germline loops: CDR1 SGDLS, CDR2 YYNGEE. This CDR3 has 18 residues. This CDR3 reads CASSVGIAGGPLYNEQFF. The CDR3 DNA follows: TGTGCCAGCAGCGTAGGAATAGCGGGAGGGCCCCTGTACAATGAGCAGTTCTTC.

The chain couples TRBV6-6 to TRBJ2-1; 7 bases match TRBD2. The V and J ends lost 4 bases and 7 bases, in that order; junction bases with no gene match: 13. This CDR3 contains 16 residues. Germline CDR1 MNHNY, CDR2 SVGAGI (reference sequence). The CDR3 loop is CASSFPSGLSGNEQFF. The CDR3 nucleotides are TGTGCCAGCAGTTTCCCTAGCGGCCTGTCGGGGAATGAGCAGTTCTTC.

The rearrangement links TRBV27 to TRBJ1-5, with unresolved D. This CDR3 has 12 residues. Germline CDR1 reads MNHEY; CDR2 reads SMNVEV (reference sequence). Trimming removed 1 base at V and 6 bases at J, with 4 bases between. CDR3 coding DNA: TGTGCCAGCAGTTTATTGGGTCAGCCCCAGCATTTT. Translation: CASSLLGQPQHF.

The V gene is TRBV28, the J gene TRBJ1-2, with D tentatively TRBD1 (6 bases). This CDR3 region has 15 residues. The germline V gene encodes CDR1 MDHEN and CDR2 SYDVKM. V was trimmed by 2 bases and J by 4 bases, leaving 14 bases between them. The CDR3 nucleotides are TGTGCCAGCAGTTTAGGGGGCAGGGGAGGCTATGGCTACACCTTC. Its protein is CASSLGGRGGYGYTF.

The chain joins TRBV9 to TRBJ2-1, with 8 bases matching TRBD2. The CDR3 runs to 16 residues. J lost 3 bases, V lost 0 bases, and 5 bases had no gene match. Germline V gene data show CDR1 as SGDLS and CDR2 as YYNGEE. CDR3 in DNA: TGTGCCAGCAGCGTAGTCGCGGGACTAGTCTACAATGAGCAGTTCTTC. The encoded protein is CASSVVAGLVYNEQFF.

This chain joins TRBV5-1 and TRBJ2-5, with 7 nucleotides matching TRBD1. Germline-derived CDR1 and CDR2 are SGHRS and YFSETQ. With V trimmed by 1 base and J by 2 bases, 8 bases remained unmatched. This CDR3 is 16 amino acids long. The CDR3 protein is CASSLIRPGGQETQYF. Written as DNA, the CDR3 is TGCGCCAGCAGCTTGATCAGGCCAGGGGGACAAGAGACCCAGTACTTC. Together with reference TRBV5-1 and TRBJ2-5, the CDR3 gives the full variable domain: KAGVTQTPRYLIKTRGQQVTLSCSPISGHRSVSWYQQTPGQGLQFLFEYFSETQRNKGNFPGRFSGRQFSNSRSEMNVSTLELGDSALYLCASSLIRPGGQETQYFGPGTRLLVL.

The chain joins TRBV5-1 to TRBJ2-1; D is ambiguous. Germline V gene data show CDR1 as SGHRS and CDR2 as YFSETQ. There are 16 residues in the CDR3. Trimming shortened V by 0 bases and J by 6 bases, and 16 bases separated the two germline ends. The CDR3 coding sequence is TGCGCCAGCAGCTTGGCCGGTATAGTAAACTCCAATGAGCAGTTCTTC. Translating it yields CASSLAGIVNSNEQFF.

V is TRBV2 and J is TRBJ2-1; D may be TRBD1 or TRBD2 (5 bases each). Germline CDR1 and CDR2: SNHLY and FYNNEI. The CDR3 is made up of 13 amino acids. V lost 10 bases, J lost 7 bases, and 17 bases lay in between. CDR3 in amino acids: CATGTRLRNEQFF. For the CDR3, the DNA is TGTGCCACTGGGACCCGGTTAAGGAATGAGCAGTTCTTC. The whole variable domain, remainder taken from reference TRBV2 and TRBJ2-1, is EPEVTQTPSHQVTQMGQEVILRCVPISNHLYFYWYRQILGQKVEFLVSFYNNEISEKSEIFDDQFSVERPDGSNFTLKIRSTKLEDSAMYFCATGTRLRNEQFFGPGTRLTVL.

The chain uses TRBV7-9 and TRBJ2-1, with 10 positions matching TRBD2. This CDR3 region has 17 residues. The J segment lost 0 bases and the V segment lost 1 base, leaving 3 bases of the junction unmatched. Germline values: CDR1 SEHNR, CDR2 FQNEAQ (reference sequence). The CDR3 sequence: CASSLGTSGFSYNEQFF. The CDR3 DNA reads TGTGCCAGCAGCTTAGGGACTAGCGGATTCTCCTACAATGAGCAGTTCTTC.

The chain couples TRBV6-6 to TRBJ2-7; possibly TRBD1 or TRBD2 for D (6 bases each). The CDR3 is 14 amino acids. V lost 6 bases and J lost 2, with 14 bases in between. The germline gives CDR1 MNHNY, CDR2 SVGAGI (reference sequence). CDR3 in DNA: TGTGCCAGCAGGGGAGGACAGTTGACCTACGAGCAGTACTTC. Amino acid sequence: CASRGGQLTYEQYF.

The chain carries TRBV6-1 and TRBJ2-1; D is possibly TRBD1 (6 bases). CDR3 length equals 12 residues. The germline V and J ends were trimmed by 6 bases and 12 bases, with 15 bases remaining between them. CDR1 is MNHNS and CDR2 is SASEGT in the germline V gene. This CDR3 reads CASRRQDPGQFF. As DNA, the CDR3 is TGTGCCAGCAGAAGACAGGATCCAGGGCAGTTCTTC.

V is TRBV5-1 and J is TRBJ2-1; D is possibly TRBD2 (6 bases). V was trimmed by 0 bases and J by 6 bases, leaving 7 bases between them. Germline V gene lookup returns CDR1 SGHRS and CDR2 YFSETQ. The CDR3 consists of 13 residues. This CDR3 is CASSLGLGNEQFF. CDR3 bases: TGCGCCAGCAGCTTGGGACTAGGCAATGAGCAGTTCTTC.

A word on this clone: Mismatch with germline at one junction end may stem from a read error. This chain connects TRBV19 to TRBJ2-1; 10 bases line up with TRBD2. Germline V gives CDR1 LNHDA, CDR2 SQIVND (reference sequence). This CDR3 is built from 16 residues. CDR3 protein: CASRASGSINNNEQFF. The CDR3 nucleotides are TGTGCGAGTAGGGCTAGCGGGAGTATAAATAACAATGAGCAGTTCTTC.

The gene calls are TRBV28 and TRBJ2-6; D is uncertain. Germline V gene lookup returns CDR1 MDHEN and CDR2 SYDVKM. The CDR3 extends over 18 amino acids. With 2 bases removed from V and 2 bases from J, the gap between germline ends came to 16 bases. As DNA, the CDR3 is TGTGCCAGCAGTTTAATCGGGCTCGGTGTACCTGGGGCCAACGTCCTGACTTTC. Protein sequence: CASSLIGLGVPGANVLTF.

This chain connects TRBV27 to TRBJ1-1, with 8 bases aligning to TRBD1. The CDR3 is 17 amino acids. Germline assignment: CDR1 MNHEY and CDR2 SMNVEV (reference sequence). V shed 5 bases, J shed 1 base, and the junction held 12 bases outside the gene matches. CDR3 nucleotides: TGTGCCAGCAGTCCCCCGGGACAGGAACCCTGGAACACTGAAGCTTTCTTT. Translation: CASSPPGQEPWNTEAFF.

The chain carries TRBV4-1 and TRBJ1-1, with 8 bases identical to TRBD1. The V and J ends lost 2 bases and 0 bases, in that order; junction bases with no gene match: 8. Germline-derived CDR1 and CDR2 are MGHRA and YSYEKL. This CDR3 comprises 17 residues. In DNA form, the CDR3 reads TGCGCCAGCAGCCAAAGGGACAGGCGGAACTTGAACACTGAAGCTTTCTTT. It encodes CASSQRDRRNLNTEAFF.

The V and J genes are TRBV19 and TRBJ1-5; TRBD1 aligns across 9 bases. This CDR3 has 16 residues. V dropped 7 bases and J dropped 6; count of bases not matched to a gene: 13. Germline V gene sequence: CDR1 LNHDA, CDR2 SQIVND (reference sequence). The chain's CDR3 is CASTLTRTGARQPQHF. CDR3 bases: TGTGCCAGTACCCTGACCCGGACAGGGGCTCGTCAGCCCCAGCATTTT.

CDR3 DNA sequence: TGTGCCTGGAGTTCCGGGGCAAATGAAGCTTTCTTT. The encoded protein is CAWSSGANEAFF. The gene calls are TRBV30 and TRBJ1-1, with D maybe TRBD1 (5 bases). There are 12 residues in the CDR3. Germline CDR1 is GTSNPN and CDR2 is SVGIG (reference sequence). V was trimmed by 2 bases and J by 7 bases, leaving 11 bases between them.

The DNA of the CDR3 is TGTGCCTGGAGTTCCCGGGGCCAAGAGACCCAGTACTTC. This gives the protein CAWSSRGQETQYF. V and J are TRBV30 and TRBJ2-5; a weak D match, TRBD2 (5 bases). The CDR3 consists of 13 residues. Trimming left V 2 bases short and J 1 base short, with 8 bases between. Germline V lookup: CDR1 GTSNPN, CDR2 SVGIG (reference sequence). Together with reference TRBV30 and TRBJ2-5, the CDR3 gives the full variable domain: SQTIHQWPATLVQPVGSPLSLECTVEGTSNPNLYWYRQAAGRGLQLLFYSVGIGQISSEVPQNLSASRPQDRQFILSSKKLLLSDSGFYLCAWSSRGQETQYFGPGTRLLVL.

The chain carries TRBV15 and TRBJ1-2; D gene uncertain. Deletions cut 1 base from V and 4 bases from J, with 13 bases between. The CDR3 is made up of 15 amino acids. Germline lookup yields CDR1 LNHNV and CDR2 YYDKDF (reference sequence). CDR3 in amino acids: CATSRGGPRAYGYTF. The CDR3 region has the DNA TGTGCCACCAGCAGAGGGGGTCCACGGGCCTATGGCTACACCTTC.

V usage is TRBV30 and J usage is TRBJ1-5; 8 nucleotides agree with TRBD1. Trimming took 5 bases from V and 6 from J; bases not matched to a gene: 6. Germline V gene sequence: CDR1 GTSNPN, CDR2 SVGIG (reference sequence). The CDR3 consists of 13 residues. The CDR3 loop reads CAWAQGAGQPQHF. CDR3 DNA: TGTGCCTGGGCTCAGGGGGCGGGTCAGCCCCAGCATTTT.

V gene TRBV2 combines with J gene TRBJ2-3; D not certain. The V end lost 8 bases, the J end lost 3 bases, and 12 bases lay between the germline ends. Germline lookup yields CDR1 SNHLY and CDR2 FYNNEI. This CDR3 contains 13 residues. CDR3 nucleotide sequence: TGTGCCAGCCGGTGGGGTCCTACAGATACGCAGTATTTT. Translating it yields CASRWGPTDTQYF. The entire variable domain, with the rest obtained from reference TRBV2 and TRBJ2-3, is as follows: EPEVTQTPSHQVTQMGQEVILRCVPISNHLYFYWYRQILGQKVEFLVSFYNNEISEKSEIFDDQFSVERPDGSNFTLKIRSTKLEDSAMYFCASRWGPTDTQYFGPGTRLTVL.

This clone was detected once. The rearrangement links TRBV19 to TRBJ2-5, with D uncertain. Deletions cut 1 base from V and 1 base from J, with 7 bases between. Germline CDR1 LNHDA, CDR2 SQIVND (reference sequence). The CDR3 loop spans 14 amino acids. CDR3 region: CASSIVGIQETQYF. The CDR3 DNA sequence: TGTGCCAGTAGTATAGTAGGGATCCAAGAGACCCAGTACTTC.

This clone was found once. The chain joins TRBV6-5 to TRBJ2-7; 10 bases align to TRBD2. The germline V gene has CDR1 MNHEY and CDR2 SVGAGI. V lost 2 bases and J lost 2; bases outside the gene matches: 3. This CDR3 spans 15 amino acids. CDR3 residues: CASSYRTSGTYEQYF. Here the CDR3 DNA reads TGTGCCAGCAGTTACCGGACTAGCGGTACCTACGAGCAGTACTTC.

V and J are TRBV5-6 and TRBJ2-1; possible D gene TRBD2, 5 bases. Germline V lookup: CDR1 SGHDT, CDR2 YYEEEE. The V end was cut by 6 bases, the J end by 5 bases, with 15 bases between. The CDR3 has 14 residues. The CDR3 bases are TGTGCCAGCACCCCAAGGCCGCGGGACAATGAGCAGTTCTTC. This gives the protein CASTPRPRDNEQFF.

The chain combines TRBV2 with TRBJ1-4; the match to TRBD1 covers 7 bases. Germline trimming cut 8 bases from V and 7 bases from J; bases unmatched to any gene: 4. CDR1 and CDR2 from the germline V gene are SNHLY and FYNNEI. CDR3 length: 12 residues. In nucleotides, the CDR3 is TGTGCCAGCGGGGACAGAGCTGAAAAACTGTTTTTT. Its translation: CASGDRAEKLFF. Combining the CDR3 with reference TRBV2 and TRBJ1-4 gives the whole variable domain EPEVTQTPSHQVTQMGQEVILRCVPISNHLYFYWYRQILGQKVEFLVSFYNNEISEKSEIFDDQFSVERPDGSNFTLKIRSTKLEDSAMYFCASGDRAEKLFFGSGTQLSVL.

The chain employs TRBV7-9 and TRBJ1-3; a possible D gene is TRBD1 (5 bases). The CDR3 consists of 14 residues. Trimming removed 4 bases at V and 9 bases at J, with 16 bases between. The V gene's germline CDR1 is SEHNR and CDR2 FQNEAQ (reference sequence). The CDR3 here is CASSSFVGGGTIYF. The CDR3, as DNA: TGTGCCAGCAGCTCATTTGTGGGGGGTGGCACCATATATTTT. The full variable domain, in which reference TRBV7-9 and TRBJ1-3 provide the parts outside the CDR3, is DTGVSQNPRHKITKRGQNVTFRCDPISEHNRLYWYRQTLGQGPEFLTYFQNEAQLEKSRLLSDRFSAERPKGSFSTLEIQRTEQGDSAMYLCASSSFVGGGTIYFGEGSWLTVV.

The genes are TRBV19 and TRBJ2-1; unclear D gene. The CDR3 has 14 residues. The germline CDR1 and CDR2 sequences are LNHDA and SQIVND (reference sequence). Deletions cut 3 bases from V and 1 base from J, with 7 bases between. The CDR3 is CASSILPSYNEQFF. In DNA, the CDR3 is TGTGCCAGTAGTATCTTACCATCCTACAATGAGCAGTTCTTC.

The chain joins TRBV7-9 to TRBJ2-1; D is ambiguous. The V end was cut by 1 base, the J end by 7 bases, with 2 bases between. CDR3 length: 11 residues. Germline V gene sequence: CDR1 SEHNR, CDR2 FQNEAQ (reference sequence). The CDR3 protein is CASSLENEQFF. Here the CDR3 DNA reads TGTGCCAGCAGCTTAGAGAATGAGCAGTTCTTC. The variable domain in full, completed from reference TRBV7-9 and TRBJ2-1, reads DTGVSQNPRHKITKRGQNVTFRCDPISEHNRLYWYRQTLGQGPEFLTYFQNEAQLEKSRLLSDRFSAERPKGSFSTLEIQRTEQGDSAMYLCASSLENEQFFGPGTRLTVL.